What follows are 25 T cell receptor beta chains derived from one specimen sequenced in a study of identical twins. TCRdb processed the 5' RACE reads anew with MiXCR; each CDR3 protein has one entry. Of a few hundred thousand distinct CDR3 sequences listed, 12% to 15% are singletons. The sample also formed part of further work on yellow fever vaccine responses in identical twins.

The material sequenced was CD4+ T cells sorted from blood. Receptors originate from a woman under 30 in good health.

This clonotype showed up many times. The rearrangement links TRBV14 to TRBJ2-2; possibly TRBD1 for D (5 bases). The CDR3 loop spans 17 amino acids. The germline gives CDR1 SGHDN, CDR2 FVKESK. The germline V and J ends were trimmed by 5 bases and 1 base, with 17 bases remaining between them. DNA of the CDR3: TGTGCCAGCAGCAAGTCATTCAGGGTCGAGAACACCGGGGAGCTGTTTTTT. It codes for CASSKSFRVENTGELFF.

Many counts were recorded for this clonotype. The chain carries TRBV7-9 and TRBJ2-7, with D perhaps given as TRBD1 or TRBD2 (5 bases each). This CDR3 is built from 15 residues. Per germline, CDR1 SEHNR and CDR2 FQNEAQ (reference sequence). V gave up 3 bases and J gave up 4 bases, with 16 bases separating them. The CDR3 here is CASSFNLGGSYEQYF. CDR3 bases: TGTGCCAGCAGCTTTAACCTTGGGGGATCTTACGAGCAGTACTTC.

This clonotype appeared a few times. In DNA, the CDR3 is TGCAGTGCTAGACCCTTACTAGCGGGAGACGAGCAGTACTTC. It translates to CSARPLLAGDEQYF. The chain carries TRBV20-1 and TRBJ2-7; 11 nucleotides agree with TRBD2. Germline V CDR1 and CDR2: DFQATT, SNEGSKA (reference sequence). With 2 bases clipped from V and 5 bases from J, the junction kept 5 bases outside the gene matches. This CDR3 has 14 amino acids.

This clonotype was detected a few times. The rearrangement joins TRBV5-1 to TRBJ1-1; D gene unclear. The CDR3 covers 14 residues. V was trimmed by 0 bases and J by 5 bases, leaving 11 bases between them. Looked up from germline, CDR1 is SGHRS and CDR2 is YFSETQ. Written as DNA, the CDR3 is TGCGCCAGCAGCTTGGCTCAGGTGTGGACTGAAGCTTTCTTT. It translates to CASSLAQVWTEAFF.

The rearrangement joins TRBV25-1 to TRBJ2-7, with TRBD1 as a possible D gene (6 bases). This CDR3 region has 14 residues. Germline values: CDR1 MGHDK, CDR2 SYGVNS. V dropped 2 bases and J dropped 4 bases, with 12 bases sitting between them. In nucleotides, the CDR3 is TGTGCCAGCAGTGAACAGGGGAGTGAATACGAGCAGTACTTC. Encoded protein: CASSEQGSEYEQYF.

The table lists this clonotype with a few counts. CDR3 region: CASSLGRGGLETQYF. The CDR3 DNA follows: TGTGCCAGCAGCTTGGGTCGGGGGGGCCTTGAGACCCAGTACTTC. The chain couples TRBV7-6 to TRBJ2-5, with 8 bases aligning to TRBD2. The CDR3 runs to 15 residues. Germline assignment: CDR1 SGHVS and CDR2 FNYEAQ. The ends lost 3 bases at V and 5 bases at J; junction bases unmatched: 8.

In regard to this clonotype: With a much larger clone just one base away, this may be a read error. The chain is built from TRBV12-3 or TRBV12-4 and TRBJ2-2, with TRBD2 as a possible D gene (5 bases). There are 15 residues in the CDR3. The CDR3 nucleotides read TGTGCCAGCAGTCCGCGGCAGCCAAACACCGGGGAGCAGTTTTTT. This codes for CASSPRQPNTGEQFF.

This rearrangement joins TRBV5-1 to TRBJ2-1, with D perhaps matching TRBD1 or TRBD2 (5 bases each). This CDR3 has 16 residues. V lost 0 bases and J 3 bases, leaving 13 bases between the germline ends. Germline V gives CDR1 SGHRS, CDR2 YFSETQ. The DNA of the CDR3 is TGCGCCAGCAGCTTGGGAATCGGGGCCTTCTACAATGAGCAGTTCTTC. As protein: CASSLGIGAFYNEQFF.

The V gene is TRBV7-3, the J gene TRBJ1-1; D is possibly TRBD1 (5 bases). V was cut by 0 bases and J by 1 base, with 9 bases left in between. Per the germline V gene, CDR1 is SGHTA and CDR2 is FQGTGA. CDR3 length equals 15 residues. CDR3 protein: CASSLTGEGNTEAFF. The CDR3 bases are TGTGCCAGCAGCTTAACAGGGGAGGGGAACACTGAAGCTTTCTTT. Together with reference TRBV7-3 and TRBJ1-1, the CDR3 gives the full variable domain: GAGVSQTPSNKVTEKGKYVELRCDPISGHTALYWYRQSLGQGPEFLIYFQGTGAADDSGLPNDRFFAVRPEGSVSTLKIQRTERGDSAVYLCASSLTGEGNTEAFFGQGTRLTVV.

The chain employs TRBV24-1 and TRBJ2-1; D tentatively fits TRBD1 or TRBD2 (5 bases each). V lost 7 bases and J 7 bases, leaving 16 bases between the germline ends. The germline gives CDR1 KGHDR, CDR2 SFDVKD. CDR3 length: 14 amino acids. CDR3 coding DNA: TGTGCCACCAGCTTGGACGGGGCGCGGAATGAGCAGTTCTTC. Translated: CATSLDGARNEQFF.

This clonotype came up many times. The gene calls are TRBV5-1 and TRBJ2-3; TRBD2 matches at 8 bases. CDR3 length: 17 amino acids. The ends lost 0 bases at V and 6 bases at J; junction bases unmatched: 12. Germline CDR1 and CDR2: SGHRS and YFSETQ. DNA of the CDR3: TGCGCCAGCAGCTTGGTCCACCGCGGGGGGCGACCGGATACGCAGTATTTT. Amino acids: CASSLVHRGGRPDTQYF. The full variable domain, completed using reference TRBV5-1 and TRBJ2-3, is KAGVTQTPRYLIKTRGQQVTLSCSPISGHRSVSWYQQTPGQGLQFLFEYFSETQRNKGNFPGRFSGRQFSNSRSEMNVSTLELGDSALYLCASSLVHRGGRPDTQYFGPGTRLTVL.

This clonotype was picked up a small number of times. This chain connects TRBV7-3 to TRBJ1-6; 7 bases line up with TRBD1. This CDR3 is 15 amino acids long. The V and J ends lost 5 bases and 8 bases, in that order; junction bases with no gene match: 9. Germline-derived CDR1 and CDR2 are SGHTA and FQGTGA. CDR3 nucleotides: TGTGCCAGCAGCGCTGGGGACAGCCACTATTCACCCCTCCACTTT. Translation gives CASSAGDSHYSPLHF.

This clonotype was seen more than once but under ten times. The chain combines TRBV6-5 with TRBJ2-7; D ambiguous. Germline-derived CDR1 and CDR2 are MNHEY and SVGAGI. Trimming pared 0 bases from V and 2 bases from J, leaving 11 bases between. This CDR3 region has 15 residues. The CDR3 loop reads CASSYSNRGPYEQYF. CDR3 coding DNA: TGTGCCAGCAGTTACTCGAATCGTGGTCCCTACGAGCAGTACTTC.

This clonotype was found a few times. The chain recombines TRBV20-1 with TRBJ2-7, with 7 bases that match TRBD1. The CDR3 is 13 amino acids. In germline, CDR1 is DFQATT, CDR2 SNEGSKA (reference sequence). J was trimmed by 6 bases and V by 0 bases; bases with no gene match: 5. CDR3 loop: CSARERGGVEQYV. In DNA form, the CDR3 reads TGCAGTGCTAGAGAAAGAGGGGGCGTCGAGCAGTACGTC.

This clonotype was seen a few times. V gene TRBV15 combines with J gene TRBJ2-1; D is undetermined. V was shortened by 8 bases and J by 4 bases, with 9 bases between the two germline ends. Germline loops: CDR1 LNHNV, CDR2 YYDKDF (reference sequence). This CDR3 is built from 12 residues. The CDR3 region has the DNA TGTGCCACCGCGAACCCTTACAATGAGCAGTTCTTC. Encoded protein: CATANPYNEQFF.

The rearrangement joins TRBV5-5 to TRBJ2-5; D assignment may be TRBD1 or TRBD2 (5 bases each). This CDR3 has 16 amino acids. Deletions cut 6 bases from V and 5 bases from J, with 23 bases between. Germline V lookup: CDR1 SGHKS, CDR2 YYEKEE (reference sequence). This CDR3 reads CASTKRGRLRGETQYF. The CDR3 bases are TGTGCCAGCACCAAGAGGGGCAGGCTCAGAGGGGAGACCCAGTACTTC.

This clonotype was seen many times. At one end, the junction sequence differs from germline, possibly due to a read error. The chain uses TRBV5-1 and TRBJ2-3, with 9 bases identical to TRBD1. CDR3 length: 14 amino acids. CDR1 SGHRS and CDR2 YFSETQ come from the germline V gene. The CDR3 nucleotides are TGTGCCAGCAGCCCCGGACAGGGGACAGATACGCAGTATTTT. It yields the protein CASSPGQGTDTQYF.

This chain uses TRBV29-1 with TRBJ1-1; 8 bases align to TRBD1. The CDR3 is made up of 13 amino acids. Germline lookup yields CDR1 SQVTM and CDR2 ANQGSEA. V was clipped by 7 bases and J by 4 bases; unmatched bases: 8. The CDR3 nucleotides read TGCAGCGCTGGACAGGGTGGGGGCACTGAAGCTTTCTTT. Translation: CSAGQGGGTEAFF.

This clonotype was detected many times. The chain uses TRBV10-1 and TRBJ1-6; D remains ambiguous. V was pared by 7 bases and J by 7 bases, with 11 bases between. Germline V gene sequence: CDR1 WNHNN, CDR2 SYGVQD (reference sequence). The CDR3 contains 13 residues. CDR3 in amino acids: CASKRDVNSPLHF. The CDR3 DNA sequence: TGCGCCAGCAAGCGGGATGTCAATTCACCCCTCCACTTT.

This clonotype was seen many times. This rearrangement joins TRBV3-1 to TRBJ2-3; D not certain. This CDR3 region has 12 residues. With 1 base removed from V and 2 bases from J, the gap between germline ends came to 1 base. From germline, CDR1 is LGHDT and CDR2 YNNKEL (reference sequence). The CDR3 loop is CASSQVTDTQYF. In DNA, the CDR3 is TGTGCCAGCAGCCAAGTCACAGATACGCAGTATTTT.

This clonotype was counted between two and nine times. The chain has TRBV29-1 and TRBJ2-7; perhaps TRBD2 as D (5 bases). Trimming shortened V by 5 bases and J by 7 bases, and 12 bases separated the two germline ends. This CDR3 spans 11 amino acids. Germline V gene data show CDR1 as SQVTM and CDR2 as ANQGSEA. CDR3 protein: CSVLGVGEQYF. The CDR3 DNA reads as TGCAGCGTTTTGGGAGTGGGAGAGCAGTACTTC.

This clonotype was recorded a few times. V is TRBV24-1 and J is TRBJ2-5, with 8 bases fitting TRBD2. V lost 5 bases and J lost 2; bases outside the gene matches: 12. Germline lookup yields CDR1 KGHDR and CDR2 SFDVKD. This CDR3 spans 17 amino acids. CDR3 sequence reads: CATSVVTGTSRQETQYF. In DNA form, the CDR3 reads TGTGCCACCAGTGTGGTTACCGGGACTAGTAGACAAGAGACCCAGTACTTC.

This clonotype appeared many times. This chain connects TRBV12-3 or TRBV12-4 to TRBJ1-1; the D is unclear. Trimming pared 3 bases from V and 8 bases from J, leaving 10 bases between. The CDR3 spans 12 residues. CDR3 protein: CASSFGKNEAFF. CDR3 nucleotides: TGTGCCAGCAGTTTCGGCAAGAACGAAGCTTTCTTT.

The chain joins TRBV5-1 to TRBJ2-7, with TRBD2 matching 12 bases. V dropped 4 bases and J dropped 3; count of bases not matched to a gene: 14. The CDR3 runs 18 residues. Per the germline V gene, CDR1 is SGHRS and CDR2 is YFSETQ. CDR3 loop: CASSPRKTSGGPDYEQYF. The CDR3 nucleotides read TGCGCCAGCAGCCCGCGAAAGACTAGCGGGGGACCCGACTACGAGCAGTACTTC.

This chain uses TRBV18 with TRBJ2-1; 10 nucleotides align to TRBD1. V gave up 4 bases and J gave up 9 bases; unmatched junction bases: 12. Germline assignment: CDR1 KGHSH and CDR2 LQKENI. The CDR3 loop spans 16 amino acids. CDR3 amino acids: CASSRQPGQGSTEQFF. The CDR3 DNA sequence: TGTGCCAGCTCACGCCAGCCGGGACAGGGGAGTACTGAGCAGTTCTTC.